The 9 T cell receptor beta chains in this list originate from one sample, sequenced in a study of Graves' ophthalmopathy and Graves' hyperthyroidism. Transcripts of RNA were the source for amplifying TCR beta CDR3 regions. First-round RT-PCR used HTBI primers; second-round multiplex PCR followed. TCRdb processed the multiplex PCR reads anew with MiXCR; each CDR3 protein has one entry. The profile shows over 45,000 distinct CDR3 sequences, under 55% of them singletons. Sequencing input: peripheral blood. The receptors shown here come from an adult man with Graves' ophthalmopathy.

With respect to this clonotype: This is likely a read error, given that the CDR3 carries no conserved phenylalanine or tryptophan at its end. The V gene is TRBV20-1, the J gene TRBJ2-1, with 11 bases identical to TRBD2. V was pared by 2 bases and J by 7 bases, with 1 base of the junction left unmatched. The CDR3 has 13 residues. CDR1 is DFQATT, CDR2 SNEGSKA, per germline (reference sequence). CDR3 protein: CSARRLAGNEQFS. The CDR3 DNA reads TGCAGTGCTAGAAGACTAGCGGGGAATGAGCAGTTCTCC.

This clonotype was picked up many times. V gene TRBV6-1 combines with J gene TRBJ2-5; D uncertain. V lost 6 bases, J lost 5 bases, and 22 bases lay in between. CDR1 is MNHNS and CDR2 is SASEGT in the germline V gene. This CDR3 contains 16 residues. CDR3 loop: CASSYPVPPPTETQYF. In nucleotides, the CDR3 is TGTGCCAGCAGCTATCCGGTCCCACCACCGACGGAGACCCAGTACTTC.

The V call is TRBV3-1, the J call TRBJ1-1; 7 bases align to TRBD1. Germline values: CDR1 LGHDT, CDR2 YNNKEL (reference sequence). The CDR3 is made up of 17 amino acids. J gave up 3 bases and V 4 bases, and 14 bases lay outside the gene matches. In DNA form, the CDR3 reads TGTGCCAGCAGCCCCCTCGGACGGACAGGCGGGTACACTGAAGCTTTCTTT. Protein sequence: CASSPLGRTGGYTEAFF.

This clonotype appeared many times. The V gene is TRBV7-9, the J gene TRBJ2-1; 8 bases agree with TRBD2. V was clipped by 0 bases and J by 0 bases; unmatched bases: 13. The CDR3 spans 20 residues. In germline, CDR1 is SEHNR, CDR2 FQNEAQ (reference sequence). CDR3: CASSLARVLAGGFSYNEQFF. The CDR3 nucleotides are TGTGCCAGCAGCTTAGCGCGGGTCTTGGCGGGGGGCTTCTCCTACAATGAGCAGTTCTTC.

The chain has TRBV13 and TRBJ1-4, with D unresolved. The CDR3 extends over 17 amino acids. Per germline, CDR1 PRHDT and CDR2 FYEKMQ (reference sequence). V was pared by 0 bases and J by 4 bases, with 15 bases between. In DNA form, the CDR3 reads TGTGCCAGCAGCTTAGGCCCTGGCGGGAACGGTAATGAAAAACTGTTTTTT. Amino acids: CASSLGPGGNGNEKLFF. Complete variable domain (other parts from reference TRBV13 and TRBJ1-4): AAGVIQSPRHLIKEKRETATLKCYPIPRHDTVYWYQQGPGQDPQFLISFYEKMQSDKGSIPDRFSAQQFSDYHSELNMSSLELGDSALYFCASSLGPGGNGNEKLFFGSGTQLSVL.

V is TRBV10-3 and J is TRBJ2-3, with 12 bases fitting TRBD2. This CDR3 is 15 amino acids long. Losses at the gene ends were 4 bases for V and 4 bases for J; bases not matched to a gene: 3. Germline values: CDR1 ENHRY, CDR2 SYGVKD. CDR3 region: CAISGSSGRADTQYF. The CDR3 nucleotides read TGTGCCATCAGTGGGTCTAGCGGGAGGGCAGATACGCAGTATTTT.

The rearrangement joins TRBV10-3 to TRBJ2-1; 11 bases fit TRBD2. The ends lost 0 bases at V and 8 bases at J; junction bases unmatched: 6. Germline V gene data show CDR1 as ENHRY and CDR2 as SYGVKD. There are 16 residues in the CDR3. The CDR3 region has the DNA TGTGCCATCAGTGAGTCGCGACTAGCGGGGCGGCATGAGCAGTTCTTC. Its translation is CAISESRLAGRHEQFF.

With regard to this clonotype: The junction does not match germline at one end; this may be a read error. The genes are TRBV2 and TRBJ2-2; a possible D gene is TRBD1 (7 bases). Germline assignment: CDR1 SNHLY and CDR2 FYNNEI. The CDR3 runs 18 residues. The CDR3 loop is CASSEAGGEGRNAGELFF. In nucleotides, the CDR3 is TGTGCCAGCAGTGAAGCAGGGGGCGAGGGGAGGAACGCCGGGGAGCTGTTTTTT. Full variable domain (outside the CDR3, taken from reference TRBV2 and TRBJ2-2): EPEVTQTPSHQVTQMGQEVILRCVPISNHLYFYWYRQILGQKVEFLVSFYNNEISEKSEIFDDQFSVERPDGSNFTLKIRSTKLEDSAMYFCASSEAGGEGRNAGELFFGEGSRLTVL.

The chain couples TRBV20-1 to TRBJ2-3; 8 bases are shared with TRBD2. The CDR3 is 15 residues long. Germline CDR1 reads DFQATT; CDR2 reads SNEGSKA (reference sequence). The V gene end was trimmed by 3 bases and the J gene end by 5 bases; junction bases not matched to a gene: 10. In DNA, the CDR3 is TGCAGTGCTAGGGTGGGGTCGGGAGGGGGAGATACGCAGTATTTT. It yields the protein CSARVGSGGGDTQYF.